Below, one T cell receptor (beta chain) is given with its context. No antigen is known for it. The input lacks base qualities; no much larger clone sits a single base away. From the germline V gene, CDR1 is SGHRS and CDR2 is YFSETQ. Including the terminal cysteine and phenylalanine, the CDR3 comprises 13 residues. This entry keeps only the CDR3 DNA: 39 bases, framed from base 1. V lost 4 bases and J lost 8 bases; the stretch between them is 14 bases long. TCR-beta CDR3 regions were amplified from genomic DNA by a two-step multiplex PCR, with the second step adding Illumina-compatible adaptors. TCR-beta immunosequencing was carried out on an Illumina platform through the commercial immunoSEQ service. As for the authors' bioinformatics: Repertoires were summarised as Top 10 Clones, the percentage of T-cell templates from the ten most frequent sequences, and productive clonality. Productive clonality ranged from 0 to 1, with 1 indicating a monoclonal population. Sequences comprising at least 0.1% of tumour T-cell templates but absent from matched non-adjacent lung were defined as tumour-associated clones and were identified via log10 scatter plots. Student's t-tests were used for two-group comparisons, ANOVA was used for stages, and linear regression was used for relationships, with analyses conducted in GraphPad Prism7 and R. The source is immuneACCESS, and TCRdb retained only in-frame sequences with V and J called. Part of the clones is not carried over; for the studies checked, unresolved V genes explain less than half of this, and the remainder is unexplained. Clonal size and the V and J genes are those of that table, whereas D and trimming came from the DNA. A total of around 11,000 clones appear in this sample, approximately 60% of them only once. Clones ranked in the top ten supply 15% to 20% of the sample.

This entry belongs to a study of immune cell composition in non-small cell lung cancer (dated by TCRdb to about 2017). Context from the whole study: Histologic subtype was assigned using H&E plus p63, CK5, Napsin A and TTF-1 immunohistochemistry, mainly lung adenocarcinoma or squamous cell carcinoma. TCR-beta sequencing from Adaptive Biotechnologies was done on a few dozen paired sets of NSCLC tumour and non-adjacent lung specimens and on 20 to 30 tumour-only specimens. For supplementary cohort #1, made up of over 8 lung adenocarcinoma cases, paired tumour/lung TCR-beta sequencing was done and TIL populations were generated so that tumour reactivity could be assessed. The subtype comparisons left out a handful of tumour specimens with TCR-beta data because those specimens were rare histological subtypes. The study at large found these results: In nine to ten adenocarcinoma cases, a strong correlation was found between maximal tumour-associated clone frequency and TIL tumour reactivity, whereas no such correlation was found between overall clonality and TIL tumour reactivity. No significant correlation was found between smoking pack-years and tumour TCR-beta clonality. Only roughly nine cases were included in the reactivity cohort, and sequence sharing between tumour-reactive clones and the dominant in vivo tumour-associated clones was not shown. Nearly half of NSCLC cases had tumour-associated clones >0.5%, found in 33% of adenocarcinomas compared with around 75% of squamous carcinomas. Lung squamous cell carcinoma tumours had significantly higher Top 10 clone scores and productive clonality than lung adenocarcinoma tumours.

From frozen aliquots of unsorted single-cell suspensions, genomic DNA was isolated using the QIAamp DNA kit. The tumour samples consisted of surgically resected non-small cell lung cancer tissue. Tissues were received within 2 hours of resection and processed immediately into single-cell suspensions. Tissue was broken up mechanically, digested enzymatically with DNase I, collagenase I and hyaluronidase for 30 minutes at 37 degrees C, and then filtered and RBC-lysed. The rearrangement joined TRBV5-1 to TRBJ2-3; the D gene is perhaps TRBD2, on 5 matching bases. The source of this sequence is a human donor with non-small cell lung cancer. Sequenced sample: lung tumor tissue. This receptor has the CDR3 CASSPGPLATQYF. The DNA sequence is TGCGCCAGCAGCCCCGGACCCCTAGCTACGCAGTATTTT.